This TCR beta chain stems from a study of CD8 T cells in ankylosing spondylitis (dated by TCRdb to about 2017). About the study as a whole: The study set out to find disease-linked TCR variants by profiling T cell receptor beta repertoires in ankylosing spondylitis patients and healthy donors. The whole study cohort included about a hundred healthy donors and 25 ankylosing spondylitis patients. Peripheral blood was sampled, and synovial fluid was additionally collected from ankylosing spondylitis patients.

Study-wide findings and limitations: A TCR beta motif of several highly homologous amino acid variants appeared characteristic of blood from ankylosing spondylitis patients. The disease-linked clones had a CD8+ phenotype and were found at relatively low frequencies in peripheral blood. The disease-linked clones were reported as significantly enriched in matched synovial fluid samples from ankylosing spondylitis patients. Some TCR beta motif variants had previously been reported in synovial fluid and blood of reactive arthritis patients, which suggested common disease-initiation mechanisms.

This clonotype was seen a handful of times. Its antigen has not been determined. Base qualities are not at hand, and no much larger clone is one base apart. TCRdb names Illumina HiSeq 2500 as the instrument used. TCR beta libraries were prepared by quantitative 5'-RACE with molecular barcodes. The published analysis was carried out like this. To identify disease-linked TCR variants, a new computational method was used, one built on a probabilistic model of VDJ rearrangement. Starting from the raw public reads, TCRdb applied fastp trimming at Q25, assembled clones with MiXCR and retained in-frame beta chains. Every entry covers one CDR3 protein and lists the most common genes and DNA from its rows. The V and J calls follow TCRdb's processing rather than the paper's. Recorded for this sample are some 700,000 distinct CDR3 sequences; 15% to 20% of them occurred a single time. The top ten clonotypes cover about 20% of the sample.

Measured from the cysteine to the phenylalanine, the CDR3 is 14 residues long. The kept DNA is CDR3 alone, 42 bases in frame from the first base. The germline V gene (reference sequence) specifies SGHKS as CDR1 and YYEKEE as CDR2. V is clipped by 0 bases and J by 8 bases, and the sequence between their germline boundaries is 11 bases long. The rearranged segments are TRBV5-5 and TRBJ1-4, and the D gene may be TRBD1, 6 bases matching. The TCR sequence derives from a male donor with ankylosing spondylitis. Sequenced input: blood, either unsorted or a sorted T cell fraction (not recorded which). The base sequence is TGTGCCAGCAGCTTGGGTGTCAGGGGAGAAAAACTGTTTTTT. Translated, this is CASSLGVRGEKLFF. Reference TRBV5-5 and TRBJ1-4 genes cover what lies past the CDR3, so the full variable domain is DAGVTQSPTHLIKTRGQQVTLRCSPISGHKSVSWYQQVLGQGPQFIFQYYEKEERGRGNFPDRFSARQFPNYSSELNVNALLLGDSALYLCASSLGVRGEKLFFGSGTQLSVL.